This is a list of T cell receptor beta chains from one sample in a study of blood T cell repertoires in COVID-19. Data came from immunoSEQ multiplex PCR; TCRdb stores just in-frame clones and leaves some out. The sample consists of roughly 150,000 clones, roughly four fifths of them appearing once. The sample was peripheral blood. These receptors originate from a woman over 75 with acute or convalescent COVID-19. The CDR3 runs from the conserved cysteine through the conserved F or W. A D gene is named only where the DNA matches it firmly. Some rows mark clone size as missing; the rest say once, few, many or name a class of expanded clone.

abundance: NA
len: 16
d_gene: NA
j_gene: TRBJ1-5
v_gene: TRBV10-1
CDR3nt: TGCGCCAGCACCGGCTATAATGGACATAGCAATCAGCCCCAGCATTTT
CDR3aa: CASTGYNGHSNQPQHF

abundance: NA
len: 17
d_gene: TRBD2
j_gene: TRBJ2-1
v_gene: TRBV29-1
CDR3nt: TGCAGCGTTGAAGAGGGACTAGCGGGACCTCGATACAATGAGCAGTTCTTC
CDR3aa: CSVEEGLAGPRYNEQFF

abundance: NA
len: 15
d_gene: TRBD1
j_gene: TRBJ1-1
v_gene: TRBV2
CDR3nt: TGTGCCAGCAGTGAAGCAGGGGGCGATGTCACTGAAGCTTTCTTT
CDR3aa: CASSEAGGDVTEAFF

abundance: NA
len: 15
d_gene: NA
j_gene: TRBJ1-3
v_gene: TRBV10-2
CDR3nt: TGCGCCAGCAGTGAGCAGCGCAGGGCTGGAAACACCATATATTTT
CDR3aa: CASSEQRRAGNTIYF

abundance: NA
len: 11
d_gene: NA
j_gene: TRBJ2-1
v_gene: TRBV5-6
CDR3nt: TGTGCCAGCAGCTTCGACAAGAAGCAGTTCTTC
CDR3aa: CASSFDKKQFF

abundance: NA
len: 14
d_gene: NA
j_gene: TRBJ1-1
v_gene: TRBV5-1
CDR3nt: TGCGCCAGCAGCTTGGCAGGGCGGAGCACTGAAGCTTTCTTT
CDR3aa: CASSLAGRSTEAFF

abundance: once
len: 15
d_gene: TRBD2
j_gene: TRBJ2-1
v_gene: TRBV5-1
CDR3nt: TGCGCCAGCAGCCCGTGGACTAGCGGTAACAATAAGCAGTTCTTC
CDR3aa: CASSPWTSGNNKQFF

abundance: few
len: 16
d_gene: TRBD1
j_gene: TRBJ1-5
v_gene: TRBV19
CDR3nt: TGTGCCAGTAGTATGCTGACAGGGCCCGGCAATCAGCCCCAGCATTTT
CDR3aa: CASSMLTGPGNQPQHF

abundance: NA
len: 16
d_gene: TRBD2
j_gene: TRBJ2-1
v_gene: TRBV9
CDR3nt: TGTGCCAGCAGCCCCTTTATGGGAGGGCCGTACTATGAGCAGTTCTTC
CDR3aa: CASSPFMGGPYYEQFF

abundance: NA
len: 15
d_gene: TRBD1
j_gene: TRBJ1-6
v_gene: TRBV30
CDR3nt: TGTGCCTGGAGTGTACTCCGACAGGGTAATTCACCCCTCCACTTT
CDR3aa: CAWSVLRQGNSPLHF

abundance: NA
len: 14
d_gene: NA
j_gene: TRBJ2-3
v_gene: TRBV7-2
CDR3nt: TGTGCCAGCAGCTTAGGGGCAGCCACAGATACGCAGTATTTT
CDR3aa: CASSLGAATDTQYF

abundance: few
len: 15
d_gene: TRBD2
j_gene: TRBJ2-5
v_gene: TRBV2
CDR3nt: TGTGCCAGCACCCTGGGCAGCGGGGGACCTGGGACCCAGTACTTC
CDR3aa: CASTLGSGGPGTQYF

abundance: NA
len: 14
d_gene: NA
j_gene: TRBJ2-5
v_gene: TRBV27
CDR3nt: TGTGCCACCGCCCGTATCGGGGGAGGAGAGACCCAGTACTTC
CDR3aa: CATARIGGGETQYF

abundance: NA
len: 13
d_gene: TRBD1
j_gene: TRBJ1-2
v_gene: TRBV19
CDR3nt: TGTGCCAGTAGCACGGGACAGAGCTATGGCTACACCTTC
CDR3aa: CASSTGQSYGYTF

abundance: NA
len: 15
d_gene: TRBD2
j_gene: TRBJ2-3
v_gene: TRBV19
CDR3nt: TGTGCCAGTAGTATGGTAGCGGGGGGTTTAGATACGCAGTATTTT
CDR3aa: CASSMVAGGLDTQYF

abundance: NA
len: 14
d_gene: NA
j_gene: TRBJ1-5
v_gene: TRBV10-3
CDR3nt: TGTGCCATCAGTGAGACAGCAGTGGGTCAGCCCCAGCATTTT
CDR3aa: CAISETAVGQPQHF

abundance: NA
len: 16
d_gene: TRBD2
j_gene: TRBJ2-3
v_gene: TRBV5-1
CDR3nt: TGCGCCAGCAGCTTGACGACTAGCCTTACAAAGGATACGCAGTATTTT
CDR3aa: CASSLTTSLTKDTQYF

abundance: NA
len: 16
d_gene: TRBD1
j_gene: TRBJ2-7
v_gene: TRBV28
CDR3nt: TGTGCCAGCAGCAAAGGATGGACAGGGAGGTTCGACGAGCAGTACTTC
CDR3aa: CASSKGWTGRFDEQYF

abundance: NA
len: 16
d_gene: TRBD2
j_gene: TRBJ2-7
v_gene: TRBV5-1
CDR3nt: TGCGCCAGCAGCTTGGATGGAGCGGGAGGTCCCTACGAGCAGTACTTC
CDR3aa: CASSLDGAGGPYEQYF

abundance: NA
len: 13
d_gene: NA
j_gene: TRBJ2-3
v_gene: TRBV4-3
CDR3nt: TGCGCCAGCAGCCCGGGGGGCACAGATACGCAGTATTTT
CDR3aa: CASSPGGTDTQYF

abundance: NA
len: 12
d_gene: NA
j_gene: TRBJ2-7
v_gene: TRBV18
CDR3nt: TGTGCCAGCTCACCTCACATCTACGAGCAGTACTTC
CDR3aa: CASSPHIYEQYF

abundance: NA
len: 13
d_gene: NA
j_gene: TRBJ2-1
v_gene: TRBV19
CDR3nt: TGTGCCAGTAGTATATTTGAGTCAAATGAGCAGTTCTTC
CDR3aa: CASSIFESNEQFF

abundance: NA
len: 13
d_gene: NA
j_gene: TRBJ1-1
v_gene: TRBV19
CDR3nt: TGTGCCAGTAGTTACTTGACAGGCCCTGAAGCTTTCTTT
CDR3aa: CASSYLTGPEAFF

abundance: NA
len: 16
d_gene: NA
j_gene: TRBJ2-6
v_gene: TRBV7-3
CDR3nt: TGTGCCAGCAGCCGCGGCCCGGTTAGCGGGGCCAACGTCCTGACTTTC
CDR3aa: CASSRGPVSGANVLTF

abundance: NA
len: 15
d_gene: TRBD1
j_gene: TRBJ1-4
v_gene: TRBV5-1
CDR3nt: TGCGCCAGTTCCACAGGGGTAACAACTAATGAAAAACTGTTTTTT
CDR3aa: CASSTGVTTNEKLFF